The clone carrying this TCR beta chain was counted only a few times. The sample originates from a study of T-cell reconstitution after alpha-beta-depleted transplantation in children. The TCRbeta library was prepared with unique molecular identifiers. Each CDR3 protein is one row after TCRdb ran MiXCR on the PCR reads. The sample lists around 680,000 distinct CDR3 sequences, around 16% occurring once. The CDR3 is made up of 14 amino acids. Trimming shortened V by 3 bases and J by 7 bases, and 13 bases separated the two germline ends. CDR1 is KGHSH, CDR2 LQKENI, per germline. This receptor was obtained from a human donor who donated a stem cell graft to a child with acute myeloid leukemia. The source material was PBMCs from the stem cell graft donor, sampled from the stem cell graft. The chain uses TRBV18 and TRBJ1-5; D may be TRBD1 (5 bases). The CDR3 protein is CASSPHRDPQPQHF. The CDR3 DNA reads TGTGCCAGCTCACCTCACCGGGACCCCCAGCCCCAGCATTTT.